The 8 T cell receptor beta chains given below trace back to one sample, sequenced in a study of blood T cell repertoires in COVID-19. The repertoire was sequenced with immunoSEQ multiplex PCR; TCRdb's copy has only in-frame clones and lacks some. The table lists about 440,000 clones, around 89% of them singletons, with over 4% in the top ten. Material: peripheral blood. Receptor source: a woman aged 25 to 45 with acute or convalescent COVID-19.

This clone has a single count. V and J are TRBV30 and TRBJ2-7, with 8 bases fitting TRBD1. Germline CDR1 and CDR2: GTSNPN and SVGIG (reference sequence). CDR3 length equals 12 residues. V was clipped by 5 bases and J by 2 bases; unmatched bases: 2. CDR3 sequence reads: CAWAGGTYEQYF. The DNA of the CDR3 is TGTGCCTGGGCAGGGGGCACCTACGAGCAGTACTTC.

The chain recombines TRBV28 with TRBJ2-7; D not resolved. The germline V gene has CDR1 MDHEN and CDR2 SYDVKM. The CDR3 is made up of 11 amino acids. V lost 4 bases, J lost 3 bases, and 4 bases lay in between. The CDR3 here is CASSYNYEQYF. DNA for the CDR3: TGTGCCAGCAGTTACAACTACGAGCAGTACTTC.

This sequence joins TRBV12-3 or TRBV12-4 and TRBJ1-2; TRBD1 is a possible D gene (6 bases). The CDR3 contains 13 residues. Trimming pared 4 bases from V and 12 bases from J, leaving 18 bases between. CDR3 DNA sequence: TGTGCCAGCAGTTGGAATTGGGGGCATGGTCACACCTTC. As protein: CASSWNWGHGHTF.

V and J are TRBV9 and TRBJ2-1, with D perhaps TRBD1 (6 bases). The V gene's germline CDR1 is SGDLS and CDR2 YYNGEE. The V end lost 8 bases, the J end lost 3 bases, and 15 bases lay between the germline ends. This CDR3 region has 14 residues. The CDR3 sequence: CASQQGNGYNEQFF. The CDR3 DNA reads TGTGCCAGTCAACAGGGAAACGGCTACAATGAGCAGTTCTTC.

The V and J genes are TRBV6-2 or TRBV6-3 and TRBJ1-1; possible D gene TRBD1, 6 bases. V was cut by 4 bases and J by 0 bases, with 9 bases left in between. Germline V gene lookup returns CDR1 MNHEY and CDR2 SVGEGT. This CDR3 has 14 amino acids. The CDR3 DNA is TGTGCCAGCAGTTCGGGGACATTGAACACTGAAGCTTTCTTT. This translates into CASSSGTLNTEAFF.

Only one count was recorded for this clone. The chain has TRBV4-2 and TRBJ2-7, with TRBD2 matching 8 bases. Germline trimming cut 4 bases from V and 5 bases from J; bases unmatched to any gene: 10. Germline V gene lookup returns CDR1 LGHNA and CDR2 YNFKEQ. The CDR3 covers 15 residues. The CDR3 loop is CASSPLSGAFDEQYF. Here the CDR3 DNA reads TGTGCCAGCAGCCCCCTTAGCGGGGCTTTTGACGAGCAGTACTTC.

The CDR3 DNA follows: TGTGCCAGCAGTCGGGGGACTAGCGGGGGGCCTGAGCAGTTCTTC. Its protein product is CASSRGTSGGPEQFF. The V gene is TRBV5-4, the J gene TRBJ2-1; the match to TRBD2 covers 15 bases. This CDR3 is 15 amino acids long. V lost 5 bases and J lost 9; bases outside the gene matches: 6. Germline CDR1 SGHNT, CDR2 YYREEE (reference sequence).

The chain combines TRBV5-1 with TRBJ2-7; the match to TRBD1 covers 8 bases. CDR3 length equals 17 residues. V was clipped by 0 bases and J by 3 bases; unmatched bases: 11. Germline V CDR1 and CDR2: SGHRS, YFSETQ. The CDR3 protein is CASSLGRGRFSDYEQYF. The CDR3 region has the DNA TGCGCCAGCAGCTTGGGCAGGGGGCGCTTTTCAGACTACGAGCAGTACTTC.